This entry features one T cell receptor (beta chain) sequence. Antigen specificity is unknown. This sample was taken from a study of T cell responses to AZD1222 COVID-19 vaccine. On the study more broadly: Analyses pooled second doses at about 4 or about 12 weeks. Study-wide findings and caveats: Baseline serology detected seropositivity in only 5 to 7 AZD1222 recipients. White British ancestry dominated among donors, who included more females, and clonal diversity was possibly underestimated. Dominant CD4 TCR responses targeted spike regions 160-218 and 743-854.

Germline V CDR1 and CDR2: MDHEN, SYDVKM. The CDR3 is 17 amino acids. Unmatched junction bases numbered 14, after V lost 8 bases and J lost 0 bases. TCRdb's table, derived via immunoSEQ multiplex PCR, lists solely in-frame clones and lacks some. In the table there are 95,000 to 130,000 clones, about 90% of which are singletons. The TCR was taken from an adult in good health. The rearrangement joins TRBV28 to TRBJ1-1, with 8 bases identical to TRBD1. This specimen was peripheral blood, taken on day 0 of AZD1222 vaccination. CDR3 sequence (DNA): TGTGCCAGCCCGGCCCGGACAGGGTGGGGCCTGAACACTGAAGCTTTCTTT. Protein product: CASPARTGWGLNTEAFF.